This is a list of T cell receptor beta chains from one sample in a study of beta chain features in type 1 diabetes. Measured with immunoSEQ multiplex PCR; TCRdb has only the in-frame clones, and not every one. The sample has about 650,000 clones; 9.5% to 15% are singletons. The sample consisted of naive CD4+ T cells from blood. The receptors were sampled from a young man with type 1 diabetes. The CDR3 runs from the conserved cysteine through the conserved F or W. The order of the fields is V gene, clone size, J gene, D gene, CDR3 DNA, CDR3 protein. A D gene is named only where the DNA matches it firmly. Expanded clones get a size class; other rows say once, few or many, or leave the size out.

v_call: TRBV11-3
clone_size: few
j_call: TRBJ2-3
d_call: .
cdr3_nt: TGTGCCAGCAGTTGGTCGGGGATCAGGGATACGCAGTATTTT
cdr3_aa: CASSWSGIRDTQYF

v_call: TRBV18
clone_size: .
j_call: TRBJ2-3
d_call: .
cdr3_nt: TGTGCCAGCTCACCCGGGACAGATACGCAGTATTTT
cdr3_aa: CASSPGTDTQYF

v_call: TRBV11-3
clone_size: .
j_call: TRBJ2-7
d_call: .
cdr3_nt: TGTGCCAGCACAGGAGGCTCCTACGAGCAGTACTTC
cdr3_aa: CASTGGSYEQYF

v_call: TRBV19
clone_size: few
j_call: TRBJ2-1
d_call: .
cdr3_nt: TGTGCCAGTAGTATAGGTGAGCGTTACAATGAGCAGTTCTTC
cdr3_aa: CASSIGERYNEQFF

v_call: TRBV23-1
clone_size: .
j_call: TRBJ2-3
d_call: TRBD1
cdr3_nt: TGCGCCACCACAAGGACAGGGGGCCCTAGCACAGATACGCAGTATTTT
cdr3_aa: CATTRTGGPSTDTQYF

v_call: TRBV5-1
clone_size: .
j_call: TRBJ2-5
d_call: .
cdr3_nt: TGCGCCAGCAGCTTGGCCGAGCCGGGAGAGACCCAGTACTTC
cdr3_aa: CASSLAEPGETQYF

v_call: TRBV7-2
clone_size: few
j_call: TRBJ2-5
d_call: .
cdr3_nt: TGTGCCAGCAGCTCCCAGGGGGGGGCCGTTAGAGAGACCCAGTACTTC
cdr3_aa: CASSSQGGAVRETQYF

v_call: TRBV30
clone_size: .
j_call: TRBJ2-5
d_call: .
cdr3_nt: TGTGCCTGGAGTTACGCTTTCCAAGAGACCCAGTACTTC
cdr3_aa: CAWSYAFQETQYF

v_call: TRBV15
clone_size: .
j_call: TRBJ2-7
d_call: TRBD1
cdr3_nt: TGTGCCACCAGCAGAGAACGCGGACAGGGGGCCTACGAGCAGTACTTC
cdr3_aa: CATSRERGQGAYEQYF

v_call: TRBV13
clone_size: few
j_call: TRBJ1-2
d_call: .
cdr3_nt: TGTGCCAGCAGCTTAGCCGGGCCCAGGGGAAGTGGCTACACCTTC
cdr3_aa: CASSLAGPRGSGYTF

v_call: TRBV7-2
clone_size: few
j_call: TRBJ1-2
d_call: TRBD1
cdr3_nt: TGTGCCAGCAGCTCCGACAGGGTGGGTGGCTACACCTTC
cdr3_aa: CASSSDRVGGYTF

v_call: TRBV7-9
clone_size: few
j_call: TRBJ2-1
d_call: TRBD1
cdr3_nt: TGTGCCAGCAGACAGGGGAGCTCCTACAATGAGCAGTTCTTC
cdr3_aa: CASRQGSSYNEQFF

v_call: TRBV7-9
clone_size: few
j_call: TRBJ1-1
d_call: .
cdr3_nt: TGTGCCAGCAGCTTTTTGGGGGATGTGGATAGGTACACTGAAGCTTTCTTT
cdr3_aa: CASSFLGDVDRYTEAFF

v_call: TRBV5-4
clone_size: few
j_call: TRBJ1-2
d_call: .
cdr3_nt: TGTGCCAGCAGCCCGGCTGGACAGAGCTATGGCTACACCTTC
cdr3_aa: CASSPAGQSYGYTF

v_call: TRBV5-1
clone_size: few
j_call: TRBJ2-2
d_call: .
cdr3_nt: TGCGCCAGCAGCTTTGGGGCATCAACCGGGGAGCTGTTTTTT
cdr3_aa: CASSFGASTGELFF

v_call: TRBV2
clone_size: few
j_call: TRBJ2-1
d_call: TRBD1
cdr3_nt: TGTGCCAGCAGAGCCACAGGGGGCAGGAATGAGCAGTTCTTC
cdr3_aa: CASRATGGRNEQFF

v_call: TRBV6-5
clone_size: few
j_call: TRBJ2-1
d_call: TRBD2
cdr3_nt: TGTGCCAGCACTACCCCCGGGAGGAATGAGCAGTTCTTC
cdr3_aa: CASTTPGRNEQFF

v_call: TRBV7-2
clone_size: .
j_call: TRBJ2-3
d_call: .
cdr3_nt: TGTGCCAGCAGCCCCAGGGAGGGGGCCACAGATACGCAGTATTTT
cdr3_aa: CASSPREGATDTQYF

v_call: TRBV30
clone_size: .
j_call: TRBJ1-3
d_call: .
cdr3_nt: TGTGCCTGGAGTGCTGGAAACACCATATATTTT
cdr3_aa: CAWSAGNTIYF

v_call: TRBV18
clone_size: few
j_call: TRBJ2-1
d_call: .
cdr3_nt: TGTGCCAGCTCACCGCCTACAGTAACTGAGCAGTTCTTC
cdr3_aa: CASSPPTVTEQFF

v_call: TRBV5-1
clone_size: few
j_call: TRBJ2-2
d_call: .
cdr3_nt: TGCGCCAGCAGCTTAAACAGGGAAGAGGCCGGGGAGCTGTTTTTT
cdr3_aa: CASSLNREEAGELFF

v_call: TRBV27
clone_size: .
j_call: TRBJ2-3
d_call: TRBD2
cdr3_nt: TGTGCCAGCAGTCCGGTAGCGGGGGGGCCTAGAGATACGCAGTATTTT
cdr3_aa: CASSPVAGGPRDTQYF

v_call: TRBV2
clone_size: .
j_call: TRBJ2-3
d_call: .
cdr3_nt: TGTGCCAGCACCTCCTTGACTGTCACAGATACGCAGTATTTT
cdr3_aa: CASTSLTVTDTQYF

v_call: TRBV30
clone_size: few
j_call: TRBJ2-7
d_call: .
cdr3_nt: TGTGCCTGGGCGGGACAGACACAAAAGGAGCAGTACTTC
cdr3_aa: CAWAGQTQKEQYF

v_call: TRBV7-9
clone_size: few
j_call: TRBJ1-4
d_call: .
cdr3_nt: TGTGCCAGCAGTTCTCTGGGGTTGGGTGGTGAAAAACTGTTTTTT
cdr3_aa: CASSSLGLGGEKLFF

v_call: TRBV2
clone_size: .
j_call: TRBJ2-7
d_call: TRBD1
cdr3_nt: TGTGCCAGCGCGCTCGAGACAGGGGTCTACGAGCAGTACTTC
cdr3_aa: CASALETGVYEQYF

v_call: TRBV18
clone_size: few
j_call: TRBJ1-1
d_call: .
cdr3_nt: TGTGCCAGCTCAGAGGGCATCCTATTGAACACTGAAGCTTTCTTT
cdr3_aa: CASSEGILLNTEAFF

v_call: TRBV9
clone_size: .
j_call: TRBJ2-3
d_call: .
cdr3_nt: TGTGCCAGCAGCGTCAGAACACGGGCAGATACGCAGTATTTT
cdr3_aa: CASSVRTRADTQYF

v_call: TRBV4-2
clone_size: few
j_call: TRBJ1-6
d_call: .
cdr3_nt: TGTGCCAGCAGCCAAGGGGTAGGGGTGACCCGCGGCAACCCCCTCCACTTT
cdr3_aa: CASSQGVGVTRGNPLHF

v_call: TRBV30
clone_size: few
j_call: TRBJ1-3
d_call: .
cdr3_nt: TGTGCCTGGAGTGTCGGGGGATCTATCTCTGGAAACACCATATATTTT
cdr3_aa: CAWSVGGSISGNTIYF

v_call: TRBV19
clone_size: .
j_call: TRBJ2-6
d_call: .
cdr3_nt: TGTGCCAGTAGTATAGGACAGGATCCCTCGGGGGCCAACGTCCTGACTTTC
cdr3_aa: CASSIGQDPSGANVLTF

v_call: TRBV6-5
clone_size: .
j_call: TRBJ2-7
d_call: .
cdr3_nt: TGTGCCAGCAGATCCCGGCGGGGTACGTTGAAGGAGCAGTACTTC
cdr3_aa: CASRSRRGTLKEQYF

v_call: TRBV13
clone_size: few
j_call: TRBJ2-7
d_call: .
cdr3_nt: TGTGCCAGCAGCCCTACAGGCCGCAGTTTAAGGCAGTACTTC
cdr3_aa: CASSPTGRSLRQYF

v_call: TRBV6-5
clone_size: few
j_call: TRBJ2-1
d_call: TRBD1
cdr3_nt: TGTGCCAGCCGCAAGACAGGGCCGGCGGGCGAGCAGTTCTTC
cdr3_aa: CASRKTGPAGEQFF

v_call: TRBV7-9
clone_size: few
j_call: TRBJ1-1
d_call: .
cdr3_nt: TGTGCCAGCAGCTCCCGGACTGAAGCTTTCTTT
cdr3_aa: CASSSRTEAFF

v_call: TRBV28
clone_size: .
j_call: TRBJ2-6
d_call: .
cdr3_nt: TGTGCCAGCAGGGGGGCGGCCGGGGCCAACGTCCTGACTTTC
cdr3_aa: CASRGAAGANVLTF

v_call: TRBV30
clone_size: .
j_call: TRBJ2-7
d_call: .
cdr3_nt: TGTGCCTGGAGTGGGGGTCACGAGCAGTACTTC
cdr3_aa: CAWSGGHEQYF

v_call: TRBV9
clone_size: .
j_call: TRBJ1-2
d_call: .
cdr3_nt: TGTGCCAGCAGCGTAGACCGTTCCCATGGCTACACCTTC
cdr3_aa: CASSVDRSHGYTF

v_call: TRBV6-5
clone_size: few
j_call: TRBJ2-5
d_call: .
cdr3_nt: TGTGCCAGCAGTTACTCCGCCCAGGGTAGGGAGACCCAGTACTTC
cdr3_aa: CASSYSAQGRETQYF

v_call: TRBV27
clone_size: .
j_call: TRBJ2-7
d_call: .
cdr3_nt: TGTGCCAGCAGTTTGGACAGACGGAGCCTAGGGTACTTC
cdr3_aa: CASSLDRRSLGYF

v_call: TRBV30
clone_size: few
j_call: TRBJ1-6
d_call: TRBD1
cdr3_nt: TGTGCCTGGAACAAGGACAGGAGAAGTAATTCACCCCTCCACTTT
cdr3_aa: CAWNKDRRSNSPLHF

v_call: TRBV18
clone_size: few
j_call: TRBJ2-7
d_call: TRBD2
cdr3_nt: TGTGCCAGCTCACCGGGGCGCGGGAGCTCCTACGAGCAGTACTTC
cdr3_aa: CASSPGRGSSYEQYF

v_call: TRBV4-3
clone_size: .
j_call: TRBJ1-6
d_call: .
cdr3_nt: TGCGCCAGCAGCCAAGATTGGACGGACAATTCACCCCTCCACTTT
cdr3_aa: CASSQDWTDNSPLHF

v_call: TRBV7-9
clone_size: few
j_call: TRBJ2-5
d_call: .
cdr3_nt: TGTGCCAGCAGCTCTGAATTCCAAGAGACCCAGTACTTC
cdr3_aa: CASSSEFQETQYF

v_call: TRBV6-1
clone_size: few
j_call: TRBJ2-3
d_call: .
cdr3_nt: TGTGCCAGCAGTGAGTTGGGACTGTGGAACACAGATACGCAGTATTTT
cdr3_aa: CASSELGLWNTDTQYF

v_call: TRBV12-5
clone_size: .
j_call: TRBJ1-1
d_call: .
cdr3_nt: TGTGCTAGTGGTTCGACCGTGGGGAACACTGAAGCTTTCTTT
cdr3_aa: CASGSTVGNTEAFF

v_call: TRBV4-3
clone_size: few
j_call: TRBJ2-1
d_call: TRBD2
cdr3_nt: TGCGCCAGCAGCCAATCGGGAGGCGATGAGCAGTTCTTC
cdr3_aa: CASSQSGGDEQFF

v_call: TRBV6-5
clone_size: few
j_call: TRBJ1-2
d_call: TRBD1
cdr3_nt: TGTGCCAGCCGAGGGACAGGGGGCTATGGCTACACCTTC
cdr3_aa: CASRGTGGYGYTF